Listed below are T cell receptor beta chains from one sample, sequenced in a study of T cell changes during pregnancy in multiple sclerosis. Measured with immunoSEQ multiplex PCR; TCRdb has only the in-frame clones, and not every one. Counted here are some 55,000 clones, more than 75% occurring once; the ten biggest clones make up less than 6%. Sequencing was done on a sample of peripheral blood from another person, used as feeder cells. The source of these receptors is a human donor whose cells served as feeder cells for cultures in a pregnancy study. The CDR3 runs from the conserved cysteine through the conserved F or W. Fields, in order: D gene, clone size, J gene, V gene, CDR3 DNA, CDR3 protein. D genes are given only for firm matches. Expanded clones are given a class, and other clones once, few, many or no size at all.

. | . | TRBJ1-5 | TRBV28 | TGTGCCAGCAGTTTCGCCCTCGGAACCAATCAGCCCCAGCATTTT | CASSFALGTNQPQHF
. | . | TRBJ2-2 | TRBV5-1 | TGCGCCAGCACCCGAACCACCGGGGAGCTGTTTTTT | CASTRTTGELFF
TRBD1 | . | TRBJ1-2 | TRBV4-3 | TGCGCCAGCAGCCAAGGACAGGGAAGAGCTAACTATGGCTACACCTTC | CASSQGQGRANYGYTF
TRBD2 | . | TRBJ2-7 | TRBV5-6 | TGTGCCAGCAGCCCTGGGACTAGCGGGAGGGTCGAGCAGTACTTC | CASSPGTSGRVEQYF
. | . | TRBJ2-6 | TRBV11-2 | TGTGCCAGCAGCTACCCCAGTCACCCCCCCCTGCGCGGGGCCAACGTCCTGACTTTC | CASSYPSHPPLRGANVLTF
. | . | TRBJ2-5 | TRBV18 | TGTGCCAGCTCACCGGGACTCCCGACTATCCAAGAGACCCAGTACTTC | CASSPGLPTIQETQYF
. | . | TRBJ2-6 | TRBV9 | TGTGCCAGCAGCGGAGGGGCGTCTGGGGCCAACGTCCTGACTTTC | CASSGGASGANVLTF
. | . | TRBJ2-1 | TRBV27 | TGTGCCAGCAGTGAGATGAGGTACAATGAGCAGTTCTTC | CASSEMRYNEQFF
. | . | TRBJ2-1 | TRBV11-2 | TGTGCCAGCAGCTTATCTCGGGAGACCATGGGCAATGAGCAGTTCTTC | CASSLSRETMGNEQFF
. | . | TRBJ1-5 | TRBV4-1 | TGCGCCAGCAGCTGGGGACAATTTCGAACCGGCAATCAGCCCCAGCATTTT | CASSWGQFRTGNQPQHF
. | . | TRBJ1-1 | TRBV5-1 | TGCGCCAGCAGCTTGGAACCTCGGGGCACTGAAGCTTTCTTT | CASSLEPRGTEAFF
TRBD1 | . | TRBJ1-2 | TRBV7-9 | TGTGCCAGCAGCTTAGGACAGGGGCTGATGCATGGCTACACCTTC | CASSLGQGLMHGYTF
TRBD2 | few | TRBJ2-2 | TRBV7-2 | TGTGCCAGCAGCCCTCCCGGACTAGCGGGATTTGAGCTGTTTTTT | CASSPPGLAGFELFF
TRBD1 | . | TRBJ1-2 | TRBV4-3 | TGCGCCAGCAGCCAACACATCAACAGGGGTTTTAACTATGGCTACACCTTC | CASSQHINRGFNYGYTF
. | . | TRBJ1-6 | TRBV4-1 | TGCGCCAGCAGCCCCGGACGACCCGTCCGTCGAAATTCACCCCTCCACTTT | CASSPGRPVRRNSPLHF
. | . | TRBJ1-1 | TRBV4-2 | TGTGCCAGCAGCCTTAGAGAGGCGAACACTGAAGCTTTCTTT | CASSLREANTEAFF
. | . | TRBJ2-7 | TRBV7-2 | TGTGCCAGCAGCTTGGGGTCCCCGGGTGAGCAGTACTTC | CASSLGSPGEQYF
. | . | TRBJ2-7 | TRBV29-1 | TGCAGCGTACGACGGACGGCGGGTAGCTCCTACGAGCAGTACTTC | CSVRRTAGSSYEQYF
. | . | TRBJ1-2 | TRBV2 | TGTGCCAGCAGTGAAGCGGGAGGGGGTCGGGGCTACACCTTC | CASSEAGGGRGYTF
TRBD1 | . | TRBJ1-6 | TRBV28 | TGTGCCAGCAGAACTCCGGGACAGGGCTCCTATAATTCACCCCTCCACTTT | CASRTPGQGSYNSPLHF
TRBD1 | once | TRBJ1-2 | TRBV9 | TGTGCCAGCAGCCCTTTTACAGGGGGGACGTATGGCTACACCTTC | CASSPFTGGTYGYTF
. | . | TRBJ2-1 | TRBV30 | TGTGCCTGGAGTGTACGGTTGGGCGATGAGCAGTTCTTC | CAWSVRLGDEQFF
TRBD1 | few | TRBJ1-5 | TRBV30 | TGTGCCTGGAGTGAAAGGGGGCTTTACAATCAGCCCCAGCATTTT | CAWSERGLYNQPQHF
TRBD1 | once | TRBJ1-6 | TRBV4-2 | TGTGCCAGCAGCCAATCAACTAATTGGGACAGTAATTCACCCCTCCACTTT | CASSQSTNWDSNSPLHF
. | . | TRBJ1-4 | TRBV2 | TGTGCCAGCAGACCGACAAGAGGGAATGAAAAACTGTTTTTT | CASRPTRGNEKLFF
TRBD1 | . | TRBJ1-4 | TRBV5-1 | TGCGCCAGCAGCTCCACAGGGGCCCTTAATGAAAAACTGTTTTTT | CASSSTGALNEKLFF
TRBD1 | . | TRBJ1-2 | TRBV7-9 | TGTGCCAGCAGCTCTTGGGACAGGACGGGCTATGGCTACACCTTC | CASSSWDRTGYGYTF
. | . | TRBJ1-5 | TRBV7-9 | TGTGCCAGCAGCCCGGGGGGTTTATCAAATCAGCCCCAGCATTTT | CASSPGGLSNQPQHF
. | once | TRBJ2-2 | TRBV14 | TGTGCCAGCAGCCAGGGACCGATGAACACCGGGGAGCTGTTTTTT | CASSQGPMNTGELFF
. | . | TRBJ1-5 | TRBV28 | TGTGCCAGCAAAGCAGGGAGTGCGGGTCAGCCCCAGCATTTT | CASKAGSAGQPQHF
. | . | TRBJ1-5 | TRBV6-6 | TGTGCCAGCAGCTCCAGAGATCAGCCCCAGCATTTT | CASSSRDQPQHF
TRBD1 | . | TRBJ1-1 | TRBV28 | TGTGCCAGCACGAGACAGGGCATGGCTGAAGCTTTCTTT | CASTRQGMAEAFF
TRBD2 | . | TRBJ2-1 | TRBV5-1 | TGCGCCAGCAGCCGGCTAGCGGTAACCCTAGGGAATGAGCAGTTCTTC | CASSRLAVTLGNEQFF
TRBD2 | . | TRBJ2-3 | TRBV6-6 | TGTGCCAGCAGTTACTCGACAGCGGGGCCCCGTGATACGCAGTATTTT | CASSYSTAGPRDTQYF
. | . | TRBJ2-3 | TRBV6-1 | TGTGCCAGCAGTGGAGAGGGGGGAGATACGCAGTATTTT | CASSGEGGDTQYF
. | . | TRBJ2-7 | TRBV4-2 | TGTGCCAGCAGCCAAGAGATAGCGACTTCCTACGAGCAGTACTTC | CASSQEIATSYEQYF
TRBD2 | once | TRBJ2-7 | TRBV28 | TGTGCCAGCAGTGAATTAGGCAGCGGGGAGAGCTCCTACGAGCAGTACTTC | CASSELGSGESSYEQYF
TRBD1 | . | TRBJ1-1 | TRBV6-5 | TGTGCCAGCTCAGACAGGGTTAGGACTGAAGCTTTCTTT | CASSDRVRTEAFF
. | . | TRBJ1-2 | TRBV28 | TGTGCCAGCACCGGGACACTGAAGCCCTATGGCTACACCTTC | CASTGTLKPYGYTF
. | . | TRBJ1-6 | TRBV11-2 | TGTGCCAGCAGCTTAAGCTCGAATTCACCCCTCCACTTT | CASSLSSNSPLHF
. | . | TRBJ1-5 | TRBV27 | TGTGCCAGCAGTTCTGGGTCACGGGGGGGCAGTCAGCCCCAGCATTTT | CASSSGSRGGSQPQHF
TRBD2 | . | TRBJ2-1 | TRBV5-4 | TGTGCCAGCAGCTTGACGGGAGGCTCCTACAATGAGCAGTTCTTC | CASSLTGGSYNEQFF
TRBD1 | few | TRBJ1-2 | TRBV6-6 | TGTGCCAGCAGTCCTGACAGGGGGCGAGGTGGCTACACCTTC | CASSPDRGRGGYTF
. | . | TRBJ1-2 | TRBV5-6 | TGTGCCAGCAGCTTGGAGACAAGAAAATTTTATGGCTACACCTTC | CASSLETRKFYGYTF
TRBD2 | . | TRBJ2-1 | TRBV9 | TGTGCCAGCAGCGTTTCCGGGACTAGCGGGACCGGTGAGCAGTTCTTC | CASSVSGTSGTGEQFF
TRBD1 | . | TRBJ1-2 | TRBV19 | TGTGCCAGTACACTTCGAGAGGGACAGGGGCTCTATGGCTACACCTTC | CASTLREGQGLYGYTF
. | . | TRBJ2-1 | TRBV29-1 | TGCAGCGTTGTCCCCCAGAGCGATGAGCAGTTCTTC | CSVVPQSDEQFF
. | . | TRBJ2-3 | TRBV7-3 | TGTGCCAGCAGCTTAAGAGAGGGGGATACGCAGTATTTT | CASSLREGDTQYF
. | . | TRBJ2-1 | TRBV6-4 | TGTGCCAGCAGTGACCGGGCCGCGTTAAGGGAGCAGTTCTTC | CASSDRAALREQFF
. | . | TRBJ1-5 | TRBV7-8 | TGTGCCAGCAGCTTAGCTGGTTATGGGCAGGGGATCGGACAGCCCCAGCATTTT | CASSLAGYGQGIGQPQHF
. | . | TRBJ1-5 | TRBV2 | TGTGCCAGCAATGATTTAGGATTTGGTCAGCCCCAGCATTTT | CASNDLGFGQPQHF